One sample yielded the 18 T cell receptor beta chains listed below, sequenced in a study of low-dose radiotherapy and immunotherapy resistance in tumors. TRAV and TRBV primers primed cDNA for both TCRalpha and TCRbeta. TCR amplification ran about 20 PCR cycles using constant-region and V-primer adapter primers. TCRdb passed the reads through MiXCR, listing each CDR3 protein once. This sample has about 39,000 distinct CDR3 sequences, with less than 25% found just once. Time point denoted: after trial treatment. Sample treatment: LDRT plus nivolumab, ipilimumab, low-dose cyclophosphamide and aspirin (RACIN trial). The sample was PBMCs, taken after low-dose radiotherapy plus immunotherapy. These receptors were collected from a female donor with ovarian cancer.

In its sample, this clonotype was seen many times. The genes are TRBV9 and TRBJ2-7; the D call may be TRBD1 or TRBD2 (5 bases each). The CDR3 has 13 residues. Germline CDR1 SGDLS, CDR2 YYNGEE. Trimming cost V 3 bases and J 6 bases, with 13 bases left between them. The CDR3 DNA is TGTGCCAGCAGCGCCGGATGGGGGTTCGAGCAGTACTTC. Amino acid sequence: CASSAGWGFEQYF.

This clonotype was seen ten or more times. CDR3 DNA: TGTGCCAGCAGCTTAGATCGGGGGGATGAGCAGTTCTTC. This gives the protein CASSLDRGDEQFF. V usage is TRBV11-3 and J usage is TRBJ2-1, with 7 positions matching TRBD2. V lost 0 bases and J lost 8; bases outside the gene matches: 1. The length of the CDR3 is 13 residues. Germline V CDR1 and CDR2: SGHNT, YENEEA.

This clonotype was recorded at least ten times. The rearrangement links TRBV19 to TRBJ2-3; D is unresolved. There are 13 residues in the CDR3. From germline, CDR1 is LNHDA and CDR2 SQIVND (reference sequence). The V gene lost 6 bases and the J gene lost 3 bases, with 10 bases spanning the gap. The CDR3 DNA is TGTGCCAGTAGGAAACAGCCAACAGATACGCAGTATTTT. Amino acids: CASRKQPTDTQYF.

There are many counts of this clonotype. This chain connects TRBV7-9 to TRBJ2-6, with D tentatively TRBD1 (6 bases). In germline, CDR1 is SEHNR, CDR2 FQNEAQ (reference sequence). V lost 1 base, J lost 0 bases, and 13 bases lay in between. The CDR3 sequence is 18 residues long. The CDR3 sequence: CASSLVDRWSSGANVLTF. CDR3 bases: TGTGCCAGCAGCTTAGTTGACAGGTGGAGCTCTGGGGCCAACGTCCTGACTTTC.

This chain joins TRBV6-6 and TRBJ1-5; D uncertain. The V end was cut by 6 bases, the J end by 5 bases, with 11 bases between. This CDR3 region has 13 residues. CDR1 and CDR2 (germline): MNHNY, SVGAGI (reference sequence). CDR3 region: CASSLWVDQPQHF. The CDR3 region has the DNA TGTGCCAGCAGCTTATGGGTTGATCAGCCCCAGCATTTT.

This clonotype was picked up many times. The chain couples TRBV5-1 to TRBJ2-6, with D tentatively TRBD1 or TRBD2 (6 bases each). The CDR3 covers 17 residues. V lost 4 bases and J 0 bases, leaving 14 bases between the germline ends. Germline V gene lookup returns CDR1 SGHRS and CDR2 YFSETQ. CDR3 loop: CASSNGGTSSGANVLTF. Here the CDR3 DNA reads TGCGCCAGCAGCAATGGAGGGACAAGCTCTGGGGCCAACGTCCTGACTTTC.

This clonotype was recorded at least ten times. V gene TRBV24-1 combines with J gene TRBJ2-1; 7 positions agree with TRBD2. Germline V lookup: CDR1 KGHDR, CDR2 SFDVKD. The trim removed 7 bases at V and 7 bases at J, leaving 9 bases unmatched. There are 14 residues in the CDR3. CDR3 coding DNA: TGTGCCACCAGGGGGGGGGGAGGAGGTAATGAGCAGTTCTTC. Encoded protein: CATRGGGGGNEQFF.

This clonotype was counted many times. The junction shows a germline mismatch at one end, possibly a read error. The rearrangement joins TRBV7-7 to TRBJ2-7; 8 nucleotides align to TRBD2. The CDR3 runs to 14 residues. Germline CDR1 reads SSHAT; CDR2 reads FNYEAQ (reference sequence). The CDR3 is CASSFGTSSSEQYF. The DNA for the CDR3 is TGTGCTAGCAGCTTCGGGACTAGTAGTTCCGAGCAGTACTTC.

This clonotype was counted only a few times. In DNA, the CDR3 is TGTGCCAGCAGTGGCCGGGACTCGACGACCCTGGAGACCCAGTACTTC. Its protein is CASSGRDSTTLETQYF. This chain uses TRBV28 with TRBJ2-5; a possible D gene is TRBD2 (6 bases). The V gene lost 5 bases and the J gene lost 5 bases, with 21 bases spanning the gap. CDR3 size: 16 residues. Germline lookup yields CDR1 MDHEN and CDR2 SYDVKM.

This clonotype was picked up many times. The rearrangement uses TRBV6-5 and TRBJ2-7, with D possibly matching TRBD2 (6 bases). V dropped 6 bases and J dropped 3 bases, with 9 bases sitting between them. This CDR3 spans 12 amino acids. Germline V gene sequence: CDR1 MNHEY, CDR2 SVGAGI. The CDR3, as DNA: TGTGCCAGCAGCACGGGAGTCTACGAGCAGTACTTC. It encodes CASSTGVYEQYF.

This clonotype was picked up many times. This sequence joins TRBV5-8 and TRBJ2-7, with 12 positions matching TRBD2. After removal of 5 bases from V and 7 bases from J, the junction contained 10 bases not matched to a gene. The CDR3 is 15 residues long. Germline V gene lookup returns CDR1 SGHTS and CDR2 YDEGEE. CDR3 sequence reads: CASRYRTSGTGEQYF. DNA for the CDR3: TGTGCCAGCAGGTACCGGACTAGCGGGACAGGGGAGCAGTACTTC.

This clonotype was recorded at least ten times. The chain joins TRBV29-1 to TRBJ1-1; TRBD1 agrees at 8 bases. V was pared by 6 bases and J by 5 bases, with 5 bases of the junction left unmatched. This CDR3 contains 12 residues. From germline, CDR1 is SQVTM and CDR2 ANQGSEA. CDR3 bases: TGCAGCGTCGCAGGGGGCCGGACTGAAGCTTTCTTT. It encodes CSVAGGRTEAFF. Complete variable domain (other parts from reference TRBV29-1 and TRBJ1-1): SAVISQKPSRDICQRGTSLTIQCQVDSQVTMMFWYRQQPGQSLTLIATANQGSEATYESGFVIDKFPISRPNLTFSTLTVSNMSPEDSSIYLCSVAGGRTEAFFGQGTRLTVV.

In this sample, this clonotype turned up many times. The genes are TRBV27 and TRBJ1-2; 8 bases line up with TRBD1. Germline trimming cut 1 base from V and 3 bases from J; bases unmatched to any gene: 1. This CDR3 spans 14 amino acids. Germline CDR1 MNHEY, CDR2 SMNVEV (reference sequence). The CDR3 sequence is CASSLWTGHYGYTF. The CDR3 coding sequence is TGTGCCAGCAGTTTATGGACAGGGCACTATGGCTACACCTTC.

This clonotype was counted at least ten times. The chain combines TRBV29-1 with TRBJ2-4; TRBD1 is a possible D gene (5 bases). This CDR3 is 16 amino acids long. V was pared by 2 bases and J by 6 bases, with 20 bases between. Germline lookup yields CDR1 SQVTM and CDR2 ANQGSEA. CDR3 sequence reads: CSVERGIKVGINIQYF. The DNA for the CDR3 is TGCAGCGTTGAAAGGGGCATCAAGGTGGGAATAAACATTCAGTACTTC.

This clonotype was seen ten or more times. The rearrangement links TRBV27 to TRBJ2-7; D perhaps matches TRBD2 (6 bases). The ends were cut back, 2 bases at V and 2 bases at J, with 13 bases in the middle. Looked up from germline, CDR1 is MNHEY and CDR2 is SMNVEV (reference sequence). The CDR3 is made up of 15 amino acids. The CDR3 sequence: CASSLPGTDTYEQYF. The CDR3 region has the DNA TGTGCCAGCAGTTTACCCGGGACTGATACCTACGAGCAGTACTTC.

This clonotype occurred many times. The CDR3 bases are TGTGCCAGCAGCTTAAGTCCTCTGAGGGACTACAATGAGCAGTTCTTC. Protein: CASSLSPLRDYNEQFF. The chain uses TRBV7-6 and TRBJ2-1; D may be TRBD2 (5 bases). Germline V gives CDR1 SGHVS, CDR2 FNYEAQ. The length of the CDR3 is 16 residues. The V gene lost 2 bases and the J gene lost 3 bases, with 14 bases spanning the gap. The full variable domain, rest sourced from reference TRBV7-6 and TRBJ2-1, is GAGVSQSPRYKVTKRGQDVALRCDPISGHVSLYWYRQALGQGPEFLTYFNYEAQQDKSGLPNDRFSAERPEGSISTLTIQRTEQRDSAMYRCASSLSPLRDYNEQFFGPGTRLTVL.

The chain carries TRBV19 and TRBJ2-3, with D perhaps matching TRBD2 (6 bases). V was cut by 3 bases and J by 4 bases, with 14 bases left in between. The CDR3 has 15 residues. Germline V gives CDR1 LNHDA, CDR2 SQIVND (reference sequence). The CDR3 DNA reads TGTGCCAGTAGTATTGGAGGGAGAGGGCCAGATACGCAGTATTTT. This codes for CASSIGGRGPDTQYF.

The chain joins TRBV20-1 to TRBJ2-1; 8 bases match TRBD2. The germline V gene encodes CDR1 DFQATT and CDR2 SNEGSKA (reference sequence). Unmatched junction bases numbered 20, after V lost 0 bases and J lost 7 bases. The CDR3 has 19 residues. CDR3 region: CSARDQGLAGYVSGNEQFF. The CDR3 coding sequence is TGCAGTGCTAGAGATCAGGGGCTAGCGGGCTACGTATCGGGTAATGAGCAGTTCTTC.